These T cell receptor beta chains were read from a single sample in a study of early T cells in non-severe SARS-CoV-2 infection. TCRdb re-called the 5' RACE reads with MiXCR, one entry per CDR3 protein. The sample lists 95,000 to 120,000 distinct CDR3 sequences; 12% were seen once. The sequenced sample was whole blood. These receptors came from an adult who was a healthcare worker with PCR-confirmed SARS-CoV-2 infection or an uninfected control (not recorded which). CDR3s include the opening cysteine and the closing phenylalanine or tryptophan. Each record gives: clone size, D gene, J gene, V gene, CDR3 protein, CDR3 DNA. A D gene is named only where the DNA matches it firmly. For some rows the clone size is stated as once, few or many, or as a class when expanded; others skip it.

abundance: .; d_gene: .; j_gene: TRBJ2-2; v_gene: TRBV28; CDR3aa: CASSLHAAGNTGELFF; CDR3nt: TGTGCCAGCAGTTTACATGCCGCTGGGAACACCGGGGAGCTGTTTTTT
abundance: many; d_gene: TRBD1; j_gene: TRBJ1-5; v_gene: TRBV6-1; CDR3aa: CASSTGQGPQPQHF; CDR3nt: TGTGCCAGCAGCACAGGACAGGGCCCCCAGCCCCAGCATTTT
abundance: few; d_gene: .; j_gene: TRBJ1-6; v_gene: TRBV12-3/TRBV12-4; CDR3aa: CASSLGAREAPLHF; CDR3nt: TGTGCCAGCAGCCTCGGGGCCAGGGAGGCGCCCCTCCACTTT
abundance: .; d_gene: TRBD1; j_gene: TRBJ2-4; v_gene: TRBV20-1; CDR3aa: CSAATGASLAKNIQYF; CDR3nt: TGCAGTGCTGCTACAGGGGCGAGCCTAGCCAAAAACATTCAGTACTTC
abundance: many; d_gene: .; j_gene: TRBJ1-3; v_gene: TRBV11-3; CDR3aa: CASSGARQSSGNTIYF; CDR3nt: TGTGCCAGCAGCGGGGCCCGACAGAGCTCTGGAAACACCATATATTTT
abundance: many; d_gene: .; j_gene: TRBJ2-5; v_gene: TRBV7-2; CDR3aa: CASSSRVQETQYF; CDR3nt: TGTGCCAGCAGCTCTAGGGTCCAAGAGACCCAGTACTTC
abundance: many; d_gene: TRBD1; j_gene: TRBJ1-2; v_gene: TRBV6-2/TRBV6-3; CDR3aa: CASRTGTVYYGYTF; CDR3nt: TGTGCCAGCAGAACCGGGACAGTTTACTATGGCTACACCTTC
abundance: few; d_gene: .; j_gene: TRBJ1-4; v_gene: TRBV2; CDR3aa: CASRPSILVRINEKLFF; CDR3nt: TGTGCCAGCAGACCTTCGATACTTGTCAGGATTAATGAAAAACTGTTTTTT
abundance: many; d_gene: .; j_gene: TRBJ2-1; v_gene: TRBV30; CDR3aa: CAWTGAGLGEQFF; CDR3nt: TGTGCCTGGACAGGGGCTGGGTTAGGGGAGCAGTTCTTC
abundance: .; d_gene: .; j_gene: TRBJ2-7; v_gene: TRBV7-6; CDR3aa: CASSLGRGGEQYF; CDR3nt: TGTGCCAGCAGCTTAGGCAGGGGAGGCGAGCAGTACTTC
abundance: many; d_gene: TRBD1; j_gene: TRBJ1-2; v_gene: TRBV5-1; CDR3aa: CASSLVQGARSGYTF; CDR3nt: TGCGCCAGCAGCTTGGTTCAGGGGGCGCGAAGTGGCTACACCTTC
abundance: .; d_gene: .; j_gene: TRBJ1-2; v_gene: TRBV28; CDR3aa: CASSLSRQGNYGYTF; CDR3nt: TGTGCCAGCAGTTTAAGTAGGCAGGGGAACTATGGCTACACCTTC
abundance: .; d_gene: .; j_gene: TRBJ1-3; v_gene: TRBV6-6; CDR3aa: CASSYDSGSPGNTIYF; CDR3nt: TGTGCCAGCAGTTACGATAGCGGGTCCCCTGGAAACACCATATATTTT
abundance: once; d_gene: .; j_gene: TRBJ2-1; v_gene: TRBV6-5; CDR3aa: CASSAPGLPYNEQFF; CDR3nt: TGTGCCAGCAGTGCCCCGGGACTCCCTTACAATGAGCAGTTCTTC
abundance: many; d_gene: TRBD2; j_gene: TRBJ2-1; v_gene: TRBV30; CDR3aa: CAGTSGRPRRSYNEQFF; CDR3nt: TGTGCCGGGACTAGCGGGAGGCCACGAAGGTCCTACAATGAGCAGTTCTTC
abundance: few; d_gene: .; j_gene: TRBJ2-2; v_gene: TRBV7-9; CDR3aa: CASSSLRGVNTGELFF; CDR3nt: TGTGCCAGCAGCTCCCTAAGGGGAGTGAACACCGGGGAGCTGTTTTTT
abundance: many; d_gene: TRBD1; j_gene: TRBJ2-2; v_gene: TRBV7-6; CDR3aa: CASSSIPQGALTGELFF; CDR3nt: TGTGCCAGCAGCTCAATTCCGCAGGGGGCGCTAACCGGGGAGCTGTTTTTT
abundance: few; d_gene: TRBD1; j_gene: TRBJ1-5; v_gene: TRBV12-3/TRBV12-4; CDR3aa: CASSLGGGVNQPQHF; CDR3nt: TGTGCCAGCAGTTTAGGAGGGGGCGTCAATCAGCCCCAGCATTTT
abundance: .; d_gene: .; j_gene: TRBJ2-1; v_gene: TRBV3-1; CDR3aa: CASSQGRQRDYNEQFF; CDR3nt: TGTGCCAGCAGCCAAGGGCGGCAGAGAGATTACAATGAGCAGTTCTTC
abundance: many; d_gene: .; j_gene: TRBJ2-7; v_gene: TRBV10-3; CDR3aa: CAISERTFYEQYF; CDR3nt: TGTGCCATCAGTGAACGGACCTTCTACGAGCAGTACTTC
abundance: many; d_gene: .; j_gene: TRBJ1-1; v_gene: TRBV29-1; CDR3aa: CSFSDSTEAFF; CDR3nt: TGCAGCTTTTCTGACAGCACTGAAGCTTTCTTT
abundance: few; d_gene: .; j_gene: TRBJ1-5; v_gene: TRBV4-1; CDR3aa: CASSPFGGSANQPQHF; CDR3nt: TGCGCCAGCAGCCCCTTTGGAGGGTCGGCCAATCAGCCCCAGCATTTT
abundance: many; d_gene: .; j_gene: TRBJ2-1; v_gene: TRBV3-1; CDR3aa: CASSPRRLAGDNNEQFF; CDR3nt: TGTGCCAGCAGCCCCCGGAGGTTGGCAGGGGATAACAATGAGCAGTTCTTC
abundance: few; d_gene: TRBD1; j_gene: TRBJ1-1; v_gene: TRBV10-3; CDR3aa: CAISDTGEVNTEAFF; CDR3nt: TGTGCCATCAGTGACACAGGGGAAGTGAACACTGAAGCTTTCTTT
abundance: .; d_gene: .; j_gene: TRBJ2-7; v_gene: TRBV7-2; CDR3aa: CASSLVGGYGQYF; CDR3nt: TGTGCCAGCAGCTTAGTGGGCGGCTACGGGCAGTACTTC
abundance: many; d_gene: .; j_gene: TRBJ1-1; v_gene: TRBV2; CDR3aa: CASYHKGIAEAFF; CDR3nt: TGTGCCAGCTACCATAAGGGGATCGCTGAAGCTTTCTTT
abundance: few; d_gene: .; j_gene: TRBJ2-2; v_gene: TRBV9; CDR3aa: CASSVIGSPTGELFF; CDR3nt: TGTGCCAGCAGCGTAATCGGGAGCCCCACCGGGGAGCTGTTTTTT
abundance: few; d_gene: TRBD2; j_gene: TRBJ2-2; v_gene: TRBV25-1; CDR3aa: CASSAGLQNGELFF; CDR3nt: TGTGCCAGCAGTGCGGGACTACAGAACGGGGAGCTGTTTTTT
abundance: many; d_gene: .; j_gene: TRBJ2-7; v_gene: TRBV7-6; CDR3aa: CASSLGSAGVSYEQYF; CDR3nt: TGTGCCAGCAGCTTAGGGTCGGCAGGGGTCTCCTACGAGCAGTACTTC
abundance: many; d_gene: TRBD1; j_gene: TRBJ1-2; v_gene: TRBV3-1; CDR3aa: CASSLTGQTNYGYTF; CDR3nt: TGTGCCAGCAGCCTCACGGGACAGACTAACTATGGCTACACCTTC
abundance: .; d_gene: .; j_gene: TRBJ1-5; v_gene: TRBV30; CDR3aa: CAWDSSNQPQHF; CDR3nt: TGTGCCTGGGACAGTAGCAATCAGCCCCAGCATTTT
abundance: few; d_gene: .; j_gene: TRBJ2-1; v_gene: TRBV29-1; CDR3aa: CSVPNRVVVDNEQFF; CDR3nt: TGCAGCGTACCCAACAGGGTTGTAGTAGACAATGAGCAGTTCTTC
abundance: many; d_gene: TRBD2; j_gene: TRBJ2-7; v_gene: TRBV11-2; CDR3aa: CASSTGGGGTYEQYF; CDR3nt: TGTGCCAGCAGCACCGGCGGGGGGGGTACCTACGAGCAGTACTTC
abundance: many; d_gene: .; j_gene: TRBJ2-7; v_gene: TRBV10-3; CDR3aa: CAISESAHEQYF; CDR3nt: TGTGCCATCAGTGAGTCTGCGCACGAGCAGTACTTC
abundance: .; d_gene: TRBD1; j_gene: TRBJ2-7; v_gene: TRBV20-1; CDR3aa: CSATGTGEYEQYF; CDR3nt: TGCAGTGCCACCGGGACAGGGGAATACGAGCAGTACTTC
abundance: few; d_gene: .; j_gene: TRBJ2-1; v_gene: TRBV6-6; CDR3aa: CACHGSGPYNEQFF; CDR3nt: TGTGCCTGCCATGGAAGCGGGCCCTACAATGAGCAGTTCTTC
abundance: many; d_gene: .; j_gene: TRBJ1-1; v_gene: TRBV29-1; CDR3aa: CSVGGTLRNTEAFF; CDR3nt: TGCAGCGTCGGGGGGACTCTCCGGAACACTGAAGCTTTCTTT
abundance: .; d_gene: .; j_gene: TRBJ2-7; v_gene: TRBV7-8; CDR3aa: CASSSLDRASYEQYF; CDR3nt: TGTGCCAGCAGCTCCCTTGACAGAGCCTCCTACGAGCAGTACTTC
abundance: many; d_gene: .; j_gene: TRBJ2-3; v_gene: TRBV28; CDR3aa: CASTPSPRGATDTQYF; CDR3nt: TGTGCCAGCACCCCGTCACCACGGGGGGCCACAGATACGCAGTATTTT
abundance: .; d_gene: TRBD2; j_gene: TRBJ2-7; v_gene: TRBV10-2; CDR3aa: CASQVAGGPEQYF; CDR3nt: TGCGCCAGTCAGGTGGCGGGAGGTCCCGAGCAGTACTTC
abundance: few; d_gene: .; j_gene: TRBJ1-5; v_gene: TRBV12-5; CDR3aa: CASVYGGTFNQPQHF; CDR3nt: TGTGCTAGTGTTTACGGGGGGACTTTCAATCAGCCCCAGCATTTT
abundance: many; d_gene: .; j_gene: TRBJ2-1; v_gene: TRBV7-6; CDR3aa: CASSSSQYNEQFF; CDR3nt: TGTGCCAGCAGCTCGTCGCAGTACAATGAGCAGTTCTTC
abundance: .; d_gene: .; j_gene: TRBJ2-1; v_gene: TRBV11-3; CDR3aa: CASSLGYANEQFF; CDR3nt: TGTGCCAGCAGCTTGGGTTACGCCAATGAGCAGTTCTTC